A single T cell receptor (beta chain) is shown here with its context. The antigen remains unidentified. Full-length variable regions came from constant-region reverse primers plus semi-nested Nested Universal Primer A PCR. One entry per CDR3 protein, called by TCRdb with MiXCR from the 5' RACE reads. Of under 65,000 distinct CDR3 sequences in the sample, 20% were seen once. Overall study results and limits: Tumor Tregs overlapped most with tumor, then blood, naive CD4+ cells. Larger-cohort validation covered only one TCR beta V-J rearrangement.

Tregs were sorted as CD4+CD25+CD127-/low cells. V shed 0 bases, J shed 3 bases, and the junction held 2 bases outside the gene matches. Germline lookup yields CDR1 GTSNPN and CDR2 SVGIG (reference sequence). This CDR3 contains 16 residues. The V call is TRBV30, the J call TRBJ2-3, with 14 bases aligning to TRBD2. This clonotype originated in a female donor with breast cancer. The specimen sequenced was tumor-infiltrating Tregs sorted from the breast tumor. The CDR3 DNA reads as TGTGCCTGGAGTGTGGGGACTAGCGGGAGAACAGATACGCAGTATTTT. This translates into CAWSVGTSGRTDTQYF.